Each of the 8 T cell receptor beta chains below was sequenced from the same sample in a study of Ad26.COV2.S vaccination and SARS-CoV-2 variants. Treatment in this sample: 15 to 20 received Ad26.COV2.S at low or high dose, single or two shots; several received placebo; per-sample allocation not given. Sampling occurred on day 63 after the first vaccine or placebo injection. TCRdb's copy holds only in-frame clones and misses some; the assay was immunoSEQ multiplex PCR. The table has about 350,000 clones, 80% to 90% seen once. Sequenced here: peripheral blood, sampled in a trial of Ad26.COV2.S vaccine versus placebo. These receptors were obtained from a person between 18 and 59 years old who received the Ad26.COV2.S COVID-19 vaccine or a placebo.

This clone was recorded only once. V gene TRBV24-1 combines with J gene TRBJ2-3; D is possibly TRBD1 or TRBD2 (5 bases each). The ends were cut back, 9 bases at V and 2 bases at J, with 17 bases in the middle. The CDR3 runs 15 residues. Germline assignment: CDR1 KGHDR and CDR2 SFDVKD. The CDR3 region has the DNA TGTGCCACCGGACCACGGGACCTCTCCACAGATACGCAGTATTTT. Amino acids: CATGPRDLSTDTQYF.

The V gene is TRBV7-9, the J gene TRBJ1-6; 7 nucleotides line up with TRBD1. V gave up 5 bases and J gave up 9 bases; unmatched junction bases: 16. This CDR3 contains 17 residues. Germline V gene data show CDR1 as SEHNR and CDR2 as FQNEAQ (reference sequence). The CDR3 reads CASSPSNYRGGGSPLHF. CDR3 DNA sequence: TGTGCCAGCAGCCCAAGCAATTACAGGGGAGGAGGTTCACCCCTCCACTTT.

The CDR3 nucleotides read TGTGCTTGGGGACAGGGGGTTGAAAAACTGTTTTTT. Its protein product is CAWGQGVEKLFF. V usage is TRBV30 and J usage is TRBJ1-4, with TRBD1 matching over 11 bases. In germline, CDR1 is GTSNPN, CDR2 SVGIG (reference sequence). The CDR3 totals 12 residues.

As DNA, the CDR3 is TGTGCCAGCAGCGGAGGGAGGTATGCTAACTATGGCTACACCTTC. Translating it yields CASSGGRYANYGYTF. The rearrangement uses TRBV9 and TRBJ1-2; D gene unclear. V was pared by 3 bases and J by 0 bases, with 12 bases between. The CDR3 length is 15 residues. Germline loops: CDR1 SGDLS, CDR2 YYNGEE.

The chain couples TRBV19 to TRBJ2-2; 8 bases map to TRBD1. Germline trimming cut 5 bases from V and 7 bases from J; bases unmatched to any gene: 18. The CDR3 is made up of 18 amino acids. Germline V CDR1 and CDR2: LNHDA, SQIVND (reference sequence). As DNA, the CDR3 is TGTGCCAGTAGTTTCGGACAGGGAAGGGGATCCAAGGGCGGGGAGCTGTTTTTT. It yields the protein CASSFGQGRGSKGGELFF.

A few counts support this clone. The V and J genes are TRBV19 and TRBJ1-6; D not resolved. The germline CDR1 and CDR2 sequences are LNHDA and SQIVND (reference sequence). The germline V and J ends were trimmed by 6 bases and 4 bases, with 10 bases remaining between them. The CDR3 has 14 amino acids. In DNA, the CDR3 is TGTGCCAGTAGCGGGATGCGATATAATTCACCCCTCCACTTT. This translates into CASSGMRYNSPLHF.

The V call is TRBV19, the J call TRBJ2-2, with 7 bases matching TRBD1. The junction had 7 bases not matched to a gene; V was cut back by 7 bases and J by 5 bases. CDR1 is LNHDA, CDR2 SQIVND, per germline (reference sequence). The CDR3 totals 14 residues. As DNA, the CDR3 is TGTGCCAGTACCGCGACAGGGCGAACCGGGGAGCTGTTTTTT. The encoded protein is CASTATGRTGELFF. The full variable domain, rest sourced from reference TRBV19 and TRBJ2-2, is DGGITQSPKYLFRKEGQNVTLSCEQNLNHDAMYWYRQDPGQGLRLIYYSQIVNDFQKGDIAEGYSVSREKKESFPLTVTSAQKNPTAFYLCASTATGRTGELFFGEGSRLTVL.

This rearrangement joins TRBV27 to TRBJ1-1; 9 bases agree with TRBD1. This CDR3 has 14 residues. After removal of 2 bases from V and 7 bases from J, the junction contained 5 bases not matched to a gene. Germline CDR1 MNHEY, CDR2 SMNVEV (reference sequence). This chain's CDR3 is CASSLGTGTIEAFF. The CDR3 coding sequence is TGTGCCAGCAGTTTAGGGACAGGGACTATTGAAGCTTTCTTT.